This entry lists 7 T cell receptor beta chains sequenced from one sample in a study of cytomegalovirus exposure and HLA in healthy donors (dated by TCRdb to the late 2010s). The library was generated by the immunoSEQ multiplex PCR assay. For the multiplex PCR, a mixture combining 60 forward primers for TCR Vbeta segments and 13 reverse primers for TCR Jbeta segments was used. TCRdb retrieved this table from immuneACCESS and kept in-frame rearrangements only. Not all clones are present; in checked studies, unresolved V genes account for under half, and no reason is known for the remainder. Counted in this sample were more than 30,000 clones; roughly 64% of them appeared once. Jointly, the top ten make up about 9.5% of the sample. The specimen was PBMCs. The receptor source for this set is a man aged 35-49 years in good health and CMV-seropositive.

This rearrangement joins TRBV5-6 to TRBJ1-2; TRBD1 is a possible D gene (5 bases). Germline V lookup: CDR1 SGHDT, CDR2 YYEEEE. The V and J ends lost 1 base and 0 bases respectively, with 10 bases between them. CDR3 length equals 15 residues. CDR3 coding DNA: TGTGCCAGCAGCTTGAGGGGCAGAGCTAACTATGGCTACACCTTC. Translating it yields CASSLRGRANYGYTF.

The gene calls are TRBV5-1 and TRBJ2-1; TRBD2 aligns across 11 bases. The trim removed 2 bases at V and 2 bases at J, leaving 3 bases unmatched. This CDR3 region has 16 residues. CDR1 SGHRS and CDR2 YFSETQ come from the germline V gene. CDR3 DNA sequence: TGCGCCAGCAGCTTTAGCGGGGGGGCCGCCTACAATGAGCAGTTCTTC. Protein product: CASSFSGGAAYNEQFF. The complete variable domain, with remaining parts taken from reference TRBV5-1 and TRBJ2-1, reads KAGVTQTPRYLIKTRGQQVTLSCSPISGHRSVSWYQQTPGQGLQFLFEYFSETQRNKGNFPGRFSGRQFSNSRSEMNVSTLELGDSALYLCASSFSGGAAYNEQFFGPGTRLTVL.

The chain recombines TRBV5-1 with TRBJ1-1; the match to TRBD1 covers 7 bases. The V gene's germline CDR1 is SGHRS and CDR2 YFSETQ. V shed 1 base, J shed 11 bases, and the junction held 11 bases outside the gene matches. The CDR3 runs to 14 residues. Here the CDR3 reads CASSLNRGRDSAFF. The CDR3 DNA reads as TGCGCCAGCAGCTTGAATAGGGGGCGCGATAGCGCTTTCTTT.

The chain couples TRBV11-3 to TRBJ2-7, with a tentative D call TRBD1 (6 bases). The V end lost 6 bases, the J end lost 3 bases, and 12 bases lay between the germline ends. CDR3 size: 13 residues. From germline, CDR1 is SGHNT and CDR2 YENEEA. CDR3 in amino acids: CASSPGHVYEQYF. In DNA, the CDR3 is TGTGCCAGCAGTCCGGGACACGTCTACGAGCAGTACTTC.

This CDR3 is CSALRDTYEQYF. Here the CDR3 DNA reads TGCAGCGCCCTCCGGGACACCTACGAGCAGTACTTC. The chain couples TRBV29-1 to TRBJ2-7, with TRBD1 as a possible D gene (6 bases). Trimming cost V 7 bases and J 2 bases, with 12 bases left between them. Germline values: CDR1 SQVTM, CDR2 ANQGSEA. The CDR3 has 12 amino acids.

The chain is built from TRBV7-9 and TRBJ2-1; D unresolved. Trimming took off 8 bases at V and 6 bases at J, with 14 bases between the two ends. The CDR3 spans 13 residues. The germline gives CDR1 SEHNR, CDR2 FQNEAQ (reference sequence). The CDR3 DNA sequence: TGTGCCAGCTCCCCCCCTACGGGCAATGAGCAGTTCTTC. Translating gives CASSPPTGNEQFF.

The CDR3 nucleotides read TGTGCCAGCAGCTTGGAAGTGGGACTAGCCAAAAACATTCAGTACTTC. It encodes CASSLEVGLAKNIQYF. The V gene is TRBV5-8, the J gene TRBJ2-4, with D possibly matching TRBD2 (6 bases). There are 16 residues in the CDR3. With 0 bases removed from V and 0 bases from J, the gap between germline ends came to 10 bases. Germline assignment: CDR1 SGHTS and CDR2 YDEGEE. The complete variable domain, with remaining parts taken from reference TRBV5-8 and TRBJ2-4, reads EAGVTQSPTHLIKTRGQQATLRCSPISGHTSVYWYQQALGLGLQFLLWYDEGEERNRGNFPPRFSGRQFPNYSSELNVNALELEDSALYLCASSLEVGLAKNIQYFGAGTRLSVL.